The subject of this entry is one T cell receptor beta chain. The data belong to a study of T-cell reconstitution after alpha-beta-depleted transplantation in children. V gave up 4 bases and J gave up 2 bases; unmatched junction bases: 8. The germline V gene encodes CDR1 SEHNR and CDR2 FQNEAQ (reference sequence). The CDR3 length is 17 residues. Unique molecular identifiers were built into the TCRbeta library. TCRdb recomputed calls from the PCR reads with MiXCR, one row per CDR3 protein. The repertoire holds about 640,000 distinct CDR3 sequences, with roughly 15% as singletons. The sequence came from a human donor who donated a stem cell graft to a child with acute myeloid leukemia. The chain is built from TRBV7-9 and TRBJ2-6; 7 bases fit TRBD1. Material: PBMCs from the stem cell graft donor, obtained from the stem cell graft. Here the CDR3 reads CASSSYSTGAGANVLTF. In DNA, the CDR3 is TGTGCCAGCAGCTCTTATTCCACAGGGGCTGGGGCCAACGTCCTGACTTTC. The whole variable domain, filled in from reference TRBV7-9 and TRBJ2-6, reads DTGVSQNPRHKITKRGQNVTFRCDPISEHNRLYWYRQTLGQGPEFLTYFQNEAQLEKSRLLSDRFSAERPKGSFSTLEIQRTEQGDSAMYLCASSSYSTGAGANVLTFGAGSRLTVL.